This T cell receptor (beta chain) emerged from a study of human versus mouse CDR3 diversity and MHC coevolution. TCRdb's copy holds only in-frame clones and misses some; the assay was immunoSEQ multiplex PCR. The sample carries 75,000 to 90,000 clones, around 95% recorded once. The trim removed 5 bases at V and 6 bases at J, leaving 11 bases unmatched. CDR1 is SGDLS and CDR2 is YYNGEE in the germline V gene. There are 16 residues in the CDR3. V is TRBV9 and J is TRBJ1-4; 9 nucleotides align to TRBD1. Material for sequencing was naive CD4+ T cells from blood. Subset reported: CD45RO-negative CD62L-positive naive CD4 T cells. This TCR was recovered from a person aged 30-69 years in good health. CDR3 sequence (DNA): TGTGCCAGCAGAGCGGGACAGGGAAGGTTTGATGAAAAACTGTTTTTT. Translation: CASRAGQGRFDEKLFF.